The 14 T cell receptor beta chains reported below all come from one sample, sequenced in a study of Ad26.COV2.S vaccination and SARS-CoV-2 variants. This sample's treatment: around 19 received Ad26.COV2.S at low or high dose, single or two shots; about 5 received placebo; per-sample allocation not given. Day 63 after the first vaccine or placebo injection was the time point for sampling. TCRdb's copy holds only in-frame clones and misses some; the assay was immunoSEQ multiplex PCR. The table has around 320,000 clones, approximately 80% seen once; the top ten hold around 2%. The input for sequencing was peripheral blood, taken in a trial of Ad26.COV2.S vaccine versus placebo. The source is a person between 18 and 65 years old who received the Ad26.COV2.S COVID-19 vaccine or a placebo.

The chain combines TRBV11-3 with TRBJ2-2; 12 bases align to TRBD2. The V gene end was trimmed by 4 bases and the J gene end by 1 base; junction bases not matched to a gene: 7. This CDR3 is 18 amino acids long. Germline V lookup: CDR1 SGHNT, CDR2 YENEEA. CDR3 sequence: CASSSSTSGGGNTGELFF. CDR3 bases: TGTGCCAGCAGCTCTTCGACTAGCGGGGGAGGGAACACCGGGGAGCTGTTTTTT. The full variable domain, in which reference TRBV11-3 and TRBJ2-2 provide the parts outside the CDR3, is EAGVVQSPRYKIIEKKQPVAFWCNPISGHNTLYWYLQNLGQGPELLIRYENEEAVDDSQLPKDRFSAERLKGVDSTLKIQPAELGDSAVYLCASSSSTSGGGNTGELFFGEGSRLTVL.

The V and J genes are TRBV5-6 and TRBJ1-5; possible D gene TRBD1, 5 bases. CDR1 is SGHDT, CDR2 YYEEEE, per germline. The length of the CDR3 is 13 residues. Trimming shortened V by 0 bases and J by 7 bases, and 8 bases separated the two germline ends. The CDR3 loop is CASSLGGVQPQHF. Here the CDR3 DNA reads TGTGCCAGCAGCTTGGGAGGGGTCCAGCCCCAGCATTTT.

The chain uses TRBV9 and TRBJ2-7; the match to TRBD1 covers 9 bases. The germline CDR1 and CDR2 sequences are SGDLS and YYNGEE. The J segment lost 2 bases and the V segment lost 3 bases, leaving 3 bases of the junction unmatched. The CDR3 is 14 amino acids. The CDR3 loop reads CASSGQGGPYEQYF. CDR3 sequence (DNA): TGTGCCAGCAGCGGACAGGGGGGTCCCTACGAGCAGTACTTC. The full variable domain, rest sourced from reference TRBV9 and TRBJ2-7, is DSGVTQTPKHLITATGQRVTLRCSPRSGDLSVYWYQQSLDQGLQFLIQYYNGEERAKGNILERFSAQQFPDLHSELNLSSLELGDSALYFCASSGQGGPYEQYFGPGTRLTVT.

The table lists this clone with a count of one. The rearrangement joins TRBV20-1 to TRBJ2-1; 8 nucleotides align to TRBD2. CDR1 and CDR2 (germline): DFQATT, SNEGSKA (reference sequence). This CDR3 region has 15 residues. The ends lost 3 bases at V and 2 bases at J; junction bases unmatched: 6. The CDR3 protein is CSASIGLAAYNEQFF. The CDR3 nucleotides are TGCAGTGCTAGTATCGGACTAGCAGCCTACAATGAGCAGTTCTTC.

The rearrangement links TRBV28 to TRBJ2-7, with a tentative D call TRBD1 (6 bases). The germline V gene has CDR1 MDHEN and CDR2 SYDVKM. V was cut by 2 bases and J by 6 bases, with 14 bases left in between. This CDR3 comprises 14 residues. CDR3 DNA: TGTGCCAGCAGTTTAGGGGGCACTCGAGGCGAGCAGTACTTC. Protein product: CASSLGGTRGEQYF.

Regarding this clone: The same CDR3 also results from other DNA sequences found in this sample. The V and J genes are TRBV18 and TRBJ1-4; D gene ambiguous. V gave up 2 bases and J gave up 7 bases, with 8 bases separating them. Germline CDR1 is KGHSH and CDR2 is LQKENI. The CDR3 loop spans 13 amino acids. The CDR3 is CASSPRPGEKLFF. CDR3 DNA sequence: TGTGCCAGCTCACCAAGGCCCGGTGAAAAACTGTTTTTT.

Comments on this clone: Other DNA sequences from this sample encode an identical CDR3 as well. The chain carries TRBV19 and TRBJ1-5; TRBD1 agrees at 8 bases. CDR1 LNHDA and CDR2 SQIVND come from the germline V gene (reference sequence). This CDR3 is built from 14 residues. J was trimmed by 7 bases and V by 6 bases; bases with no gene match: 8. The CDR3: CASSATGDGQPQHF. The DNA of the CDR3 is TGTGCCAGTAGCGCGACAGGGGATGGACAGCCCCAGCATTTT.

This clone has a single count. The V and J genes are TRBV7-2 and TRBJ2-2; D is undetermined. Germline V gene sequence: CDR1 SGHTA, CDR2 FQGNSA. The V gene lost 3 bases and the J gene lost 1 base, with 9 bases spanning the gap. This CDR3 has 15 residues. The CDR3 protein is CASSLRIGNTGELFF. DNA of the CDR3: TGTGCCAGCAGCTTGAGGATCGGGAACACCGGGGAGCTGTTTTTT.

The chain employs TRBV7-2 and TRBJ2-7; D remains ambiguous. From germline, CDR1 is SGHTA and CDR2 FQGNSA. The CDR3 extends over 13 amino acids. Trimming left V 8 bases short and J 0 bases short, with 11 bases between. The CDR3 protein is CASAKKASYEQYF. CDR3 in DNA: TGTGCCAGCGCCAAAAAGGCCTCCTACGAGCAGTACTTC.

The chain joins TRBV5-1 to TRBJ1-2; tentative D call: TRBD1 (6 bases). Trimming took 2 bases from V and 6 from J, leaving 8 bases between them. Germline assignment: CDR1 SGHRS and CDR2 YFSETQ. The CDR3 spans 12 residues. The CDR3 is CASSLQGNGYTF. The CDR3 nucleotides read TGCGCCAGCAGCTTACAGGGCAATGGCTACACCTTC.

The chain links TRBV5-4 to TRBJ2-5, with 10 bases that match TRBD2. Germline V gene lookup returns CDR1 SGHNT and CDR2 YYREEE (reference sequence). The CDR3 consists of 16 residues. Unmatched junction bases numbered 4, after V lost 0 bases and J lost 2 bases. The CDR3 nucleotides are TGTGCCAGCAGCTTGGATAGCGGGGGGCTTCAAGAGACCCAGTACTTC. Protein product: CASSLDSGGLQETQYF.

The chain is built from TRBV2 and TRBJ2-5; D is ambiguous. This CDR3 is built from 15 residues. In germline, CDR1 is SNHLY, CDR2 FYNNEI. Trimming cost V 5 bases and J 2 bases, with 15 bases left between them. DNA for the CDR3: TGTGCCAGCAGTTCCAGGAGTCAACCACAAGAGACCCAGTACTTC. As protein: CASSSRSQPQETQYF.

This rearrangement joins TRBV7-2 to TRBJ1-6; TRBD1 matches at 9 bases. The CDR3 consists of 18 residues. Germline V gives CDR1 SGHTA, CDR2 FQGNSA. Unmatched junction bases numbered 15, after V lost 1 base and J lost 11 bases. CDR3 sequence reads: CASSLVRPGQGPSAPLHF. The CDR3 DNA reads TGTGCCAGCAGCTTAGTACGCCCGGGACAGGGCCCCAGTGCACCCCTCCACTTT.

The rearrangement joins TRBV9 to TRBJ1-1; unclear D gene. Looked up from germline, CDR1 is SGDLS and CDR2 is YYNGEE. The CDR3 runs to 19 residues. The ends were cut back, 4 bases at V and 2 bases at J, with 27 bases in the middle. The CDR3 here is CASSSKYGSEGRINTEAFF. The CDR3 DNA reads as TGTGCCAGCAGCTCAAAATATGGGTCCGAAGGGCGAATTAACACTGAAGCTTTCTTT.